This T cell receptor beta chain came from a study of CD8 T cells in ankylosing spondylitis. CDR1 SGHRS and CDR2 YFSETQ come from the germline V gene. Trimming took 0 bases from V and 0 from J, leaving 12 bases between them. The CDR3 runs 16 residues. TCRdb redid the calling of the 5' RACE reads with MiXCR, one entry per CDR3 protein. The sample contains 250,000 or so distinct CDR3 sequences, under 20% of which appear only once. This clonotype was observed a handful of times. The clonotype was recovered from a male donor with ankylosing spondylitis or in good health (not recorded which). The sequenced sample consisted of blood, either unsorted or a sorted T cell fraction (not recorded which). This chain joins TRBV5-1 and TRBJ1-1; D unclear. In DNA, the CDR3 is TGCGCCAGCAGCTTGGGCCCTGAAGTTATGAACACTGAAGCTTTCTTT. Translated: CASSLGPEVMNTEAFF.